A selection of T cell receptor beta chains follows, all from one sample in a study of blood T cell repertoires in COVID-19. Sequenced by immunoSEQ multiplex PCR; TCRdb stores in-frame clones only, minus some. The repertoire holds over 75,000 clones, 60% to 85% seen once, with 8% to 9% in the top ten. The sample comprised peripheral blood. These receptors were taken from a man aged 45-65 years who had recovered from COVID-19. Both conserved end residues are part of each CDR3. Each record gives: D gene, V gene, J gene, clone size, CDR3 DNA, CDR3 protein. A D gene is named only where the DNA matches it firmly. The listing skips clone size in some rows; elsewhere it reads once, few, many or a size class.

-	TRBV19	TRBJ1-4	once	TGTGCCAGTAGTATAATGGCGGCCCGGAATGAAAAACTGTTTTTT	CASSIMAARNEKLFF
TRBD2	TRBV6-5	TRBJ2-7	-	TGTGCCAGCAAGTTTAGCGGGAGACCCTACGAGCAGTACTTC	CASKFSGRPYEQYF
-	TRBV2	TRBJ1-6	once	TGTGCCAGAGGGGGAGCTCTAACGTATAATTCACCCCTCCACTTT	CARGGALTYNSPLHF
-	TRBV6-5	TRBJ2-2	-	TGTGCCAGCAGGCTTGGGCTTGCGAACACCGGGGAGCTGTTTTTT	CASRLGLANTGELFF
TRBD2	TRBV5-3	TRBJ2-5	-	TGTGCCAGAAGCTCCGATACCGTGACCGGGACTAGCGAGGTAAGGTGTTGTAAGACCCAGTACTTC	CARSSDTVTGTSEVRCCKTQYF
-	TRBV3-1/TRBV3-2	TRBJ2-1	-	TGTGCCAGCAGCCAAGATGGGGCGGGAAGTAATGAGCAGTTCTTC	CASSQDGAGSNEQFF
-	TRBV15	TRBJ1-5	few	TGTGCCACCAGATTAGGGGGCAATCAGCCCCAGCATTTT	CATRLGGNQPQHF
-	TRBV7-2	TRBJ1-1	-	TGTGCCACCTTTCGGGTCCAGGGAATGAACACTGAAGCTTTCTTT	CATFRVQGMNTEAFF
-	TRBV19	TRBJ2-2	-	TGTGCCAGTAGCGGGATCAACACCGGGGAGCTGTTTTTT	CASSGINTGELFF
TRBD2	TRBV9	TRBJ2-7	-	TGTGCCAGCAGCGTAGGGCTAGCGGGTAGCTCCTACGAGCAGTACTTC	CASSVGLAGSSYEQYF
-	TRBV2	TRBJ2-1	-	TGTGCCAGCAACGGACTATACAATGAGCAGTTCTTC	CASNGLYNEQFF
TRBD1	TRBV9	TRBJ1-1	-	TGTGCCAGCAGCGTAGTTCCGGGGACAGGGAGCGCTTTCTTT	CASSVVPGTGSAFF
TRBD2	TRBV5-1	TRBJ2-7	-	TGCGCCAGCAGCTTGAGGGAGGGATACGAGCAGTACTTC	CASSLREGYEQYF
TRBD1	TRBV25-1	TRBJ1-6	few	TGTGCCAGCACCCAGACAGGGTATAATTCACCCCTCCACTTT	CASTQTGYNSPLHF
TRBD1	TRBV10-3	TRBJ2-1	once	TGTGCCATCACTTGGGACAGCTCCTACAATGAGCAGTTCTTC	CAITWDSSYNEQFF
-	TRBV19	TRBJ2-1	-	TGTGCCAGTAGTAAGGCCGGCCAGGGGAACAATGAGCAGTTCTTC	CASSKAGQGNNEQFF
TRBD1	TRBV7-3	TRBJ2-2	-	TGTGCCAGCAGCTCCACCGGGACAGCTAACACCGGGGAGCTGTTTTTT	CASSSTGTANTGELFF
-	TRBV12-3/TRBV12-4	TRBJ2-7	-	TGTGCCAGCAGCCTCGCGACTCAACAGTACTTC	CASSLATQQYF
-	TRBV7-9	TRBJ2-5	-	TGTGCCAGCAGCTCTCTAGGAGAGACCCAGTACTTC	CASSSLGETQYF
-	TRBV30	TRBJ1-6	-	TGTGCCTGGAGTGTGGAGGCGGGGGGCCCACCCCTCCACTTT	CAWSVEAGGPPLHF
TRBD2	TRBV6-5	TRBJ2-3	-	TGTGCCAGCAGTTACGGACTAGCGGGGGGCCTGGGTACGCAGTATTTT	CASSYGLAGGLGTQYF
-	TRBV3-1/TRBV3-2	TRBJ1-1	-	TGTGCCAGCAGGGGGAGTCTCGCTGAAGCTTTCTTT	CASRGSLAEAFF
TRBD2	TRBV5-8	TRBJ2-5	many	TGTGCCAGCAGCTTAAGGAGCGGGAGGGCCGCTGAGACCCAGTACTTC	CASSLRSGRAAETQYF
TRBD1	TRBV7-2	TRBJ2-1	-	TGTGCCAGGGACCGGGACAGGTCGAACAATGAGCAGTTCTTC	CARDRDRSNNEQFF
-	TRBV4-3	TRBJ1-5	medium-sized	TGCGCCAGCAGCCAAGATTGGGTCGCAGGACAGCCCCAGCATTTT	CASSQDWVAGQPQHF
-	TRBV6-6	TRBJ2-1	-	TGTGCCAGCAGTTCCCACGGTGAGCAGTTCTTC	CASSSHGEQFF
-	TRBV2	TRBJ1-4	-	TGCCTCAGCCAGGAACAGCCTTCTGAAAAACTGTTTTTT	CLSQEQPSEKLFF
TRBD1	TRBV7-2	TRBJ1-2	-	TGTGCCAGCAGCTTAGTCGGGACAGGGGGCTATGGCTACACCTTC	CASSLVGTGGYGYTF
-	TRBV9	TRBJ1-1	-	TGTGCCAGCAGCCCTCGAGGGAACACTGAAGCTTTCTTT	CASSPRGNTEAFF
TRBD2	TRBV12-3/TRBV12-4	TRBJ2-5	-	TGTGCCAGCAGCGTTAGCGGGAGTCAGACCCAGTACTTC	CASSVSGSQTQYF
-	TRBV7-2	TRBJ2-7	-	TGTGCCAGCACCTTAGTAGGGACAAACCCCTACGAGCAGTACTTC	CASTLVGTNPYEQYF
TRBD2	TRBV5-5	TRBJ2-1	-	TGTGCCAGCAGCCCCGGTAGCGGGTGGTTTGAGCAGTTCTTC	CASSPGSGWFEQFF
-	TRBV9	TRBJ2-5	-	TGTGCCAGCGCACCTATGGGGGCAGAGAGGGAAGCCCAGTACTTC	CASAPMGAEREAQYF
TRBD1	TRBV6-1	TRBJ1-2	-	TGTGCCAGCAGTGAAGCCGGCAGGGGGCCGGTTCGAGGCTACACCTTC	CASSEAGRGPVRGYTF
-	TRBV2	TRBJ1-6	once	TGTGCCAGCAGTGAATCCAGGCCTGGGAATTCACCCCTCCACTTT	CASSESRPGNSPLHF
TRBD1	TRBV7-2	TRBJ1-2	-	TGTGCCAGCAGCTTCTCTGGACAGGGAGGATACGGCTACACCTTC	CASSFSGQGGYGYTF
TRBD1	TRBV10-3	TRBJ1-2	-	TGTGCCATCAGTGAGATGTCAGGGGGCGACTATGGCTACACCTTC	CAISEMSGGDYGYTF
-	TRBV6-4	TRBJ2-2	few	TGTGCCAGCACGGCGGAGCATGGCGGGGAGCTGTTTTTT	CASTAEHGGELFF
-	TRBV5-4	TRBJ2-4	-	TGTGCCAGCAGCTTGCTCGGAGGACCACTAGCCAAAAACATTCAGTACTTC	CASSLLGGPLAKNIQYF
-	TRBV18	TRBJ1-1	-	TGTGCCAGCTCACCTATCGGTAACACTGAAGCTTTCTTT	CASSPIGNTEAFF
TRBD1	TRBV7-3	TRBJ2-3	-	TGTGCCAGCAGTAGGGACAGGGGGAACACAGATACGCAGTATTTT	CASSRDRGNTDTQYF
-	TRBV18	TRBJ2-1	few	TGTGCCAGCTCACCGGGGTTACCGGGGTACAATGAGCAGTTCTTC	CASSPGLPGYNEQFF
TRBD1	TRBV5-1	TRBJ2-3	-	TGCGCCAGCAGCTTGGAGGGGGCCCCCACAGATACGCAGTATTTT	CASSLEGAPTDTQYF
-	TRBV5-5	TRBJ1-2	-	TGTGCCAGCAGCACGACAGCGCGGGGCTACACCTTC	CASSTTARGYTF
-	TRBV2	TRBJ1-1	-	TGTGCCAGCAGTGCCCGACAGGTCACGAACACTGAAGCTTTCTTT	CASSARQVTNTEAFF
TRBD1	TRBV3-1/TRBV3-2	TRBJ1-4	-	TGTGCCAGCAGCCAAGTCAGTGGACAGGGGTTGTGGAAACTGTTTTTT	CASSQVSGQGLWKLFF
TRBD1	TRBV14	TRBJ1-2	-	TGTGCCAGCAGCCAACAGGGGGGTGGCTACACCTTC	CASSQQGGGYTF
-	TRBV6-5	TRBJ2-3	-	TGTGCCACAGCACAGGGTCCCGATACGCAGTATTTT	CATAQGPDTQYF
TRBD1	TRBV19	TRBJ1-5	-	TGTGCCAGTAGTAGAAGGACAGGGGGGTCCAATCAGCCCCAGCATTTT	CASSRRTGGSNQPQHF
-	TRBV11-1	TRBJ2-7	few	TGTGCCAGCACGAGGCACGAGCAGTACTTC	CASTRHEQYF
-	TRBV19	TRBJ1-2	-	TGTGCCAGTAGCTTGTCAGCAGGGGAGAACTATGGCTACACCTTC	CASSLSAGENYGYTF
-	TRBV2	TRBJ2-5	-	TGTGCCAGCAGTGACGTCCCCGAGGACGGGTCAGGGCAAGAGACCCAGTACTTC	CASSDVPEDGSGQETQYF
TRBD1	TRBV15	TRBJ1-6	-	TGTGCCACCAGCAGAGAATTACAGGGGGCCGGCTATAATTCACCCCTCCACTTT	CATSRELQGAGYNSPLHF
-	TRBV9	TRBJ2-3	-	TGTGCCAGCAGCGTACCCAACACAGATACGCAGTATTTT	CASSVPNTDTQYF